This TCR beta chain was captured by sequencing in a study of T cell changes during pregnancy in multiple sclerosis. Germline V gene lookup returns CDR1 SGHAT and CDR2 FQNNGV. The V gene lost 8 bases and the J gene lost 1 base, with 11 bases spanning the gap. The length of the CDR3 is 13 residues. The method was immunoSEQ multiplex PCR; TCRdb's version includes in-frame clones alone and lacks a portion of them. Of 30,000 to 45,000 clones listed, 80% to 95% are singletons. The rearrangement uses TRBV11-2 and TRBJ1-1; weak D call: TRBD1 (6 bases). Sequenced material: CD8+ T cells from peripheral blood mononuclear cells, taken after pregnancy. The TCR was taken from a female donor with multiple sclerosis, enrolled in a pregnancy study. The CDR3 DNA reads as TGTGCCAGCGGCCGCAGGGGGAACACTGAAGCTTTCTTT. As protein: CASGRRGNTEAFF.